The present entry profiles one TCR beta chain with its context. No antigen is known for it. A second PCR of roughly 6 to 12 cycles used a sample-barcoded 5' primer and a J-beta primer mix. The authors tagged each cDNA molecule using a template-switch adaptor with 12 random nucleotides. One entry per CDR3 protein, called by TCRdb with MiXCR from the 5' RACE reads. The sample has 650,000 to 1,000,000 distinct CDR3 sequences, 35% to 40% seen once. The sample comes from a study of blood T cells in healthy people across ages. General study findings and limits: Long-lived donors exceeded aged donors in naive CD4+ cells and diversity.

The CDR3 runs to 16 residues. Germline V gene lookup returns CDR1 SGHRS and CDR2 YFSETQ. The V gene lost 4 bases and the J gene lost 0 bases, with 16 bases spanning the gap. The J gene is TRBJ1-2, the V gene TRBV5-1; a weak D match, TRBD1 (6 bases). This clonotype was sampled from a man in his late teens or twenties in good health. Sequenced input: blood. CDR3 DNA: TGCGCCAGCAGCCCCTGGACAGCGACTCCTAACTATGGCTACACCTTC. This gives the protein CASSPWTATPNYGYTF.